These 28 T cell receptor beta chains originate from one sample sequenced in a study of beta chain features in type 1 diabetes. Study-wide points: Shortening that was moderate but significant affected the TCRB CDR3s of Type 1 diabetes patients in all four CD4+ subsets.

Their antigens remain unidentified. The investigators reverse transcribed all of the isolated RNA, so they sequenced expressed TCRB transcripts. Generated by immunoSEQ multiplex PCR, the TCRdb table keeps only in-frame clones and is missing some. The sample includes roughly 290,000 clones, over 12% seen only once; the top ten take roughly 0.015%. The specimen was naive CD4+ T cells from blood. Receptors were obtained from a man younger than 35 with type 1 diabetes.

The CDR3 here is CASTLSNYGYTF. CDR3 nucleotide sequence: TGTGCCAGCACCTTATCTAACTATGGCTACACCTTC. The chain joins TRBV28 to TRBJ1-2; D is unresolved. The CDR3 spans 12 residues. Germline CDR1 is MDHEN and CDR2 is SYDVKM. The ends were cut back, 7 bases at V and 0 bases at J, with 6 bases in the middle.

There are a few counts of this clone. This rearrangement joins TRBV6-5 to TRBJ2-4; TRBD2 might be the D (5 bases). Germline V lookup: CDR1 MNHEY, CDR2 SVGAGI. The CDR3 has 16 residues. Trimming removed 4 bases at V and 0 bases at J, with 13 bases between. The CDR3 DNA follows: TGTGCCAGCAGTTTACGGGATGAAGGAGCCAAAAACATTCAGTACTTC. Residues: CASSLRDEGAKNIQYF.

The rearrangement links TRBV28 to TRBJ2-1; D may be TRBD2 (6 bases). The germline V and J ends were trimmed by 2 bases and 14 bases, with 13 bases remaining between them. Germline CDR1 and CDR2: MDHEN and SYDVKM. CDR3 size: 12 residues. CDR3 amino acids: CASSLSGTPEFF. In DNA, the CDR3 is TGTGCCAGCAGTTTAAGTGGGACTCCCGAGTTCTTC.

This clone was picked up a small number of times. The CDR3 nucleotides are TGTGCCAGCAGTTTACAGGGGCTCCTTACAGATACGCAGTATTTT. It codes for CASSLQGLLTDTQYF. The chain couples TRBV27 to TRBJ2-3; D is possibly TRBD1 (6 bases). CDR3 length: 15 residues. The V end lost 2 bases, the J end lost 3 bases, and 12 bases lay between the germline ends. Germline V lookup: CDR1 MNHEY, CDR2 SMNVEV (reference sequence).

The V call is TRBV7-2, the J call TRBJ2-1; D might be TRBD1 (5 bases). Deletions cut 9 bases from V and 4 bases from J, with 13 bases between. The V gene's germline CDR1 is SGHTA and CDR2 FQGNSA. CDR3 length: 13 amino acids. CDR3 sequence (DNA): TGTGCCAGTGGGTCTAGGGGTTACAATGAGCAGTTCTTC. Translated, it gives CASGSRGYNEQFF.

This clone was counted a few times. V is TRBV13 and J is TRBJ2-5, with TRBD2 matching over 13 bases. J was trimmed by 2 bases and V by 1 base; bases with no gene match: 1. The CDR3 runs 16 residues. The V gene's germline CDR1 is PRHDT and CDR2 FYEKMQ (reference sequence). The CDR3 region has the DNA TGTGCCAGCAGCTTAGTACTAGCGGGAGGGCAAGAGACCCAGTACTTC. Translating it yields CASSLVLAGGQETQYF. Drawing the rest from reference TRBV13 and TRBJ2-5, the complete variable domain is AAGVIQSPRHLIKEKRETATLKCYPIPRHDTVYWYQQGPGQDPQFLISFYEKMQSDKGSIPDRFSAQQFSDYHSELNMSSLELGDSALYFCASSLVLAGGQETQYFGPGTRLLVL.

DNA for the CDR3: TGCAGCGTTGAAGAATGGGCCAGGGGTGGCTACACCTTC. It is translated as CSVEEWARGGYTF. V and J are TRBV29-1 and TRBJ1-2, with D tentatively TRBD1 (6 bases). With 0 bases removed from V and 7 bases from J, the gap between germline ends came to 12 bases. Per the germline V gene, CDR1 is SQVTM and CDR2 is ANQGSEA. This CDR3 spans 13 amino acids.

The sample holds a few counts of this clone. The V call is TRBV7-9, the J call TRBJ2-2, with TRBD1 as a possible D gene (6 bases). Per germline, CDR1 SEHNR and CDR2 FQNEAQ (reference sequence). The CDR3 spans 15 residues. V lost 5 bases to trimming and J lost 2 bases, with 12 bases between them. CDR3 in amino acids: CASSPRTDNTGELFF. The CDR3 DNA sequence: TGTGCCAGCAGCCCACGGACAGACAACACCGGGGAGCTGTTTTTT.

This clone was observed a handful of times. This rearrangement joins TRBV11-2 to TRBJ2-7; possible D gene TRBD2, 7 bases. Germline V lookup: CDR1 SGHAT, CDR2 FQNNGV. V was trimmed by 0 bases and J by 12 bases, leaving 12 bases between them. This CDR3 comprises 12 residues. The CDR3 loop is CASSLDSGGPYF. DNA for the CDR3: TGTGCCAGCAGCTTAGATTCGGGGGGCCCGTACTTC.

The chain employs TRBV18 and TRBJ1-1, with 7 bases fitting TRBD1. CDR1 and CDR2 from the germline V gene are KGHSH and LQKENI. Germline trimming cut 3 bases from V and 4 bases from J; bases unmatched to any gene: 8. The CDR3 has 15 residues. In DNA, the CDR3 is TGTGCCAGCTCACCTAGGACAGGCGATGGCACTGAAGCTTTCTTT. Amino acids: CASSPRTGDGTEAFF.

This chain connects TRBV28 to TRBJ1-1, with no clear D. Per the germline V gene, CDR1 is MDHEN and CDR2 is SYDVKM. The CDR3 extends over 14 amino acids. The V end was cut by 3 bases, the J end by 0 bases, with 8 bases between. The DNA for the CDR3 is TGTGCCAGCAGTTTGATCGCTATGAACACTGAAGCTTTCTTT. As protein: CASSLIAMNTEAFF. Looking up the rest from reference TRBV28 and TRBJ1-1 gives the full variable domain: DVKVTQSSRYLVKRTGEKVFLECVQDMDHENMFWYRQDPGLGLRLIYFSYDVKMKEKGDIPEGYSVSREKKERFSLILESASTNQTSMYLCASSLIAMNTEAFFGQGTRLTVV.

The chain recombines TRBV5-1 with TRBJ2-5, with unresolved D. The germline CDR1 and CDR2 sequences are SGHRS and YFSETQ. This CDR3 region has 13 residues. Trimming pared 7 bases from V and 1 base from J, leaving 11 bases between. Here the CDR3 reads CASSKRSQETQYF. CDR3 DNA sequence: TGCGCCAGCTCAAAGAGGAGCCAAGAGACCCAGTACTTC.

Points on this clone: Other DNA sequences in the sample encode the same CDR3. The CDR3 region is CSAGRDTQYF. Here the CDR3 DNA reads TGCAGTGCGGGGAGGGATACGCAGTATTTT. The rearrangement links TRBV20-1 to TRBJ2-3; a possible D gene is TRBD2 (6 bases). Trimming pared 6 bases from V and 6 bases from J, leaving 7 bases between. The CDR3 has 10 amino acids. Germline V gene data show CDR1 as DFQATT and CDR2 as SNEGSKA (reference sequence).

The V gene is TRBV30, the J gene TRBJ2-7, with TRBD2 identical over 10 bases. J lost 2 bases, V lost 8 bases, and 9 bases had no gene match. The CDR3 runs 14 residues. The germline gives CDR1 GTSNPN, CDR2 SVGIG (reference sequence). The CDR3, as DNA: TGTGCCGGAACCCCGACTAGCGGGCCCTACGAGCAGTACTTC. Translation: CAGTPTSGPYEQYF.

The chain uses TRBV5-4 and TRBJ1-1; a weak D match, TRBD1 (6 bases). The CDR3 totals 12 residues. Germline CDR1 and CDR2: SGHNT and YYREEE (reference sequence). V dropped 0 bases and J dropped 8 bases, with 8 bases sitting between them. This CDR3 reads CASSLDTGEAFF. The CDR3, as DNA: TGTGCCAGCAGCTTGGATACAGGGGAAGCTTTCTTT.

V gene TRBV4-3 combines with J gene TRBJ2-1; 14 bases line up with TRBD2. Germline values: CDR1 LGHNA, CDR2 YSLEER. V was clipped by 0 bases and J by 3 bases; unmatched bases: 1. This CDR3 comprises 17 residues. Here the CDR3 reads CASSQETSGGDYNEQFF. The CDR3 DNA sequence: TGCGCCAGCAGCCAAGAGACTAGCGGGGGGGACTACAATGAGCAGTTCTTC.

The chain recombines TRBV5-1 with TRBJ1-2, with 7 bases matching TRBD1. With 4 bases clipped from V and 0 bases from J, the junction kept 6 bases outside the gene matches. The CDR3 length is 15 residues. The germline V gene has CDR1 SGHRS and CDR2 YFSETQ. DNA for the CDR3: TGCGCCAGCAGCCTGGGACAGCATACTAACTATGGCTACACCTTC. Translation gives CASSLGQHTNYGYTF.

The chain joins TRBV7-9 to TRBJ1-4; D uncertain. The CDR3 extends over 13 amino acids. Germline CDR1 SEHNR, CDR2 FQNEAQ (reference sequence). The ends were cut back, 3 bases at V and 1 base at J, with 3 bases in the middle. The CDR3 sequence is CASSFRTNEKLFF. The CDR3, as DNA: TGTGCCAGCAGCTTCAGAACTAATGAAAAACTGTTTTTT.

This rearrangement joins TRBV20-1 to TRBJ2-5, with D unresolved. The germline CDR1 and CDR2 sequences are DFQATT and SNEGSKA (reference sequence). Trimming removed 5 bases from V and 3 bases from J, with 7 bases in between. The CDR3 totals 11 residues. The DNA of the CDR3 is TGCAGTGCTGGCTTGGAAGAGACCCAGTACTTC. Protein sequence: CSAGLEETQYF.

This sequence joins TRBV7-2 and TRBJ2-7, with 8 nucleotides matching TRBD2. The ends lost 2 bases at V and 6 bases at J; junction bases unmatched: 6. CDR3 length equals 14 residues. CDR1 is SGHTA, CDR2 FQGNSA, per germline. The CDR3 sequence is CASSLSGSFLEQYF. CDR3 nucleotides: TGTGCCAGCAGCTTAAGCGGGAGCTTCCTCGAGCAGTACTTC.

This clone was seen only a few times. At the DNA level, this CDR3 is encoded by other sequences in the same sample as well. The V gene is TRBV5-4, the J gene TRBJ1-6; 7 bases are a match to TRBD1. CDR3 length: 14 amino acids. J was trimmed by 6 bases and V by 0 bases; bases with no gene match: 0. Germline CDR1 is SGHNT and CDR2 is YYREEE (reference sequence). CDR3 nucleotide sequence: TGTGCCAGCAGCTTGGACAGGGGTAATTCACCCCTCCACTTT. Encoded protein: CASSLDRGNSPLHF. Full variable domain (remainder filled in from reference TRBV5-4 and TRBJ1-6): ETGVTQSPTHLIKTRGQQVTLRCSSQSGHNTVSWYQQALGQGPQFIFQYYREEENGRGNFPPRFSGLQFPNYSSELNVNALELDDSALYLCASSLDRGNSPLHFGNGTRLTVT.

This clone came up a few times. In DNA, the CDR3 is TGTGCCAGCAGCCCGGGGAAAGCTTTCTTT. Its translation: CASSPGKAFF. This sequence joins TRBV7-2 and TRBJ1-1; D is uncertain. Trimming took off 5 bases at V and 9 bases at J, with 7 bases between the two ends. The CDR3 is 10 amino acids. Germline loops: CDR1 SGHTA, CDR2 FQGNSA.

V usage is TRBV11-3 and J usage is TRBJ2-1; TRBD2 agrees at 7 bases. V shed 1 base, J shed 7 bases, and the junction held 7 bases outside the gene matches. CDR3 length equals 15 residues. CDR1 and CDR2 (germline): SGHNT, YENEEA. The CDR3 sequence is CASSLGLAVGNEQFF. The CDR3 DNA reads as TGTGCCAGCAGCTTAGGGCTAGCGGTGGGGAATGAGCAGTTCTTC.

This clone was seen a few times. The chain is built from TRBV7-2 and TRBJ2-5; D is possibly TRBD2 (6 bases). Trimming shortened V by 5 bases and J by 3 bases, and 16 bases separated the two germline ends. CDR1 SGHTA and CDR2 FQGNSA come from the germline V gene. The CDR3 sequence is 15 residues long. The CDR3 here is CASSAAPSAEETQYF. In nucleotides, the CDR3 is TGTGCCAGCAGCGCGGCCCCTAGCGCAGAAGAGACCCAGTACTTC.

The V gene is TRBV4-2, the J gene TRBJ2-6; D is perhaps TRBD2 (5 bases). Germline CDR1 and CDR2: LGHNA and YNFKEQ. This CDR3 is built from 18 residues. V lost 0 bases to trimming and J lost 0 bases, with 12 bases between them. The CDR3 DNA is TGTGCCAGCAGCCAAGAAAAGAGACTACACTCTGGGGCCAACGTCCTGACTTTC. Protein: CASSQEKRLHSGANVLTF.

This clone occurred a few times. V gene TRBV18 combines with J gene TRBJ1-2; D possibly corresponds to TRBD1 (6 bases). The CDR3 length is 14 residues. With 1 base removed from V and 4 bases from J, the gap between germline ends came to 10 bases. The germline gives CDR1 KGHSH, CDR2 LQKENI. The CDR3 DNA reads TGTGCCAGCTCACCACGGGCGGACAGCTATGGCTACACCTTC. Translated, it gives CASSPRADSYGYTF.

This clone was counted only a few times. V gene TRBV9 combines with J gene TRBJ2-1; TRBD2 aligns across 8 bases. CDR3 length equals 15 residues. Germline V lookup: CDR1 SGDLS, CDR2 YYNGEE. Unmatched junction bases numbered 11, after V lost 0 bases and J lost 12 bases. DNA of the CDR3: TGTGCCAGCAGCGTAGGCGGGGGGCCGTACGAAGGGCAGTTCTTC. Amino acids: CASSVGGGPYEGQFF.

The DNA of the CDR3 is TGCGCCAGCAGCTTGGGGTGGACAGGGGACTCTCTCGACGAGCAGTACTTC. Protein sequence: CASSLGWTGDSLDEQYF. The chain couples TRBV5-1 to TRBJ2-7, with 9 bases fitting TRBD1. The CDR3 is 17 residues long. J gave up 5 bases and V 0 bases, and 12 bases lay outside the gene matches. Germline-derived CDR1 and CDR2 are SGHRS and YFSETQ.